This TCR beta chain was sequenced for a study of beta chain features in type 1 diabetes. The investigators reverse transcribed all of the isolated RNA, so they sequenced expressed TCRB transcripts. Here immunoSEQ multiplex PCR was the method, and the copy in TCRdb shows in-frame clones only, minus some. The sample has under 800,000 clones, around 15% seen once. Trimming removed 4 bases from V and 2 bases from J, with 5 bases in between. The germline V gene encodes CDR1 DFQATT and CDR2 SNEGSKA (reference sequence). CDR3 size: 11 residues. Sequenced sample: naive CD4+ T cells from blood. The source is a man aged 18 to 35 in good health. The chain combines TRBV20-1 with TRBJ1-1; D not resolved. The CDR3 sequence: CSATDNTEAFF. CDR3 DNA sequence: TGCAGTGCTACAGACAACACTGAAGCTTTCTTT.